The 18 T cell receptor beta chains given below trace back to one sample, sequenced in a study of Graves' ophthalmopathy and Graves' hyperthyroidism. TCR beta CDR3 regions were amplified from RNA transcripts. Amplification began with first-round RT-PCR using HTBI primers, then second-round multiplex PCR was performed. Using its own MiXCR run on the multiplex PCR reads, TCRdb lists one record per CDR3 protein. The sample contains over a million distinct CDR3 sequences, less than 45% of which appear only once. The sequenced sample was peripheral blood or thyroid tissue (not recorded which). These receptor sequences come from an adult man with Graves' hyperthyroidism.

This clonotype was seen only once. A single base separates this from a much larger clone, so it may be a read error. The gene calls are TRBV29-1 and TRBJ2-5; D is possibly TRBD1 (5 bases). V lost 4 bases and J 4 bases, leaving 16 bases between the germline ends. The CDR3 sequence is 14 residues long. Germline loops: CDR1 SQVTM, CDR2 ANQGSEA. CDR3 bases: TGCAGCGTTGCCGCGACAGTGACCCGAGAGACCCAGTACTTC. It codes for CSVAATVTRETQYF.

DNA for the CDR3: TGTGCCAGCAGCTTCTCGGGTGGGGGGGGCGCTGTCTATGGCTACACCTTC. Residues: CASSFSGGGGAVYGYTF. The chain has TRBV7-9 and TRBJ1-2, with D tentatively TRBD1 (6 bases). Trimming pared 3 bases from V and 4 bases from J, leaving 21 bases between. The germline V gene encodes CDR1 SEHNR and CDR2 FQNEAQ (reference sequence). CDR3 length: 17 residues.

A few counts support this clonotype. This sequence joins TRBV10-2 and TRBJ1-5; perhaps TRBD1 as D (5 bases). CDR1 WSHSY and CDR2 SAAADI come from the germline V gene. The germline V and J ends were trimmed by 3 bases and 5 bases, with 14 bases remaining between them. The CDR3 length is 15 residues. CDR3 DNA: TGCGCCAGCAGTGACACTGGGACGATTTATCAGCCCCAGCATTTT. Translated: CASSDTGTIYQPQHF.

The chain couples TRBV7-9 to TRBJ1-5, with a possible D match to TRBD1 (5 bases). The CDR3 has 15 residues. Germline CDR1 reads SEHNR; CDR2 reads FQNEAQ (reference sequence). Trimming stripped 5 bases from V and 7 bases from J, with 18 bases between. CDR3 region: CASSPGTVSGQPQHF. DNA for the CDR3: TGTGCCAGCAGCCCAGGGACGGTTTCTGGGCAGCCCCAGCATTTT.

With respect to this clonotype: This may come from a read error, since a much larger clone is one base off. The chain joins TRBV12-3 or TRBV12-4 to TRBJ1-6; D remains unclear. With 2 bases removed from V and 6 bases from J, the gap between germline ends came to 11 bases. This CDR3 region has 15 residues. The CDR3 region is CASSLSRAGNSPLHF. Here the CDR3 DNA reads TGTGCCAGCAGTTTATCCCGGGCCGGTAATTCACCCCTCCACTTT.

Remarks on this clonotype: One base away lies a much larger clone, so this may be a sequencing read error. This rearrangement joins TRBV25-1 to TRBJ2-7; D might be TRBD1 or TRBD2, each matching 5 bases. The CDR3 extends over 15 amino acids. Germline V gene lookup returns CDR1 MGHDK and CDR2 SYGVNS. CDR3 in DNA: TGTGCCAGCAGTTTATCCCGGGGCCTATCCTGCGAGCAGTACTTC. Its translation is CASSLSRGLSCEQYF.

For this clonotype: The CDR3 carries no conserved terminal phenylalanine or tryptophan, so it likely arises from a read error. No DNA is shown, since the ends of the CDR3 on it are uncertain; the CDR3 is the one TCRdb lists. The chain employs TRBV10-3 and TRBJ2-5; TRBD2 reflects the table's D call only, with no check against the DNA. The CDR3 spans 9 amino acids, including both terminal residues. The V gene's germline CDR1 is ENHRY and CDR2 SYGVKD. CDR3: CAISEPGGQ.

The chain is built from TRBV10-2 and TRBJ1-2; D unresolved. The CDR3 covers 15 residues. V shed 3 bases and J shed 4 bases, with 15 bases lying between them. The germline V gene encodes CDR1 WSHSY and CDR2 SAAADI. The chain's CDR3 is CASSDPSRGSYGYTF. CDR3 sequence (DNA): TGCGCCAGCAGTGACCCTAGTCGCGGGAGCTATGGCTACACCTTC.

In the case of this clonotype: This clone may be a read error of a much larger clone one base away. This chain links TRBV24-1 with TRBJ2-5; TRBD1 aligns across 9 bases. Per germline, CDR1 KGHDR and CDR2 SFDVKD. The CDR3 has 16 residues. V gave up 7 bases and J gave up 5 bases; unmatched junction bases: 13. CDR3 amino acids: CATSPTGQGYIETQYF. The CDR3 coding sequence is TGTGCCACCAGCCCCACGGGACAGGGATATATCGAGACCCAGTACTTC.

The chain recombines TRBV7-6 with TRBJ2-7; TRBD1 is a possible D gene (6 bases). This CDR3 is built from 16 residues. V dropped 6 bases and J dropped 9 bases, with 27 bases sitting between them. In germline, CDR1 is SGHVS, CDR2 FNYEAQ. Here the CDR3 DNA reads TGTGCCAGCAGTTTTAACACCGCCGAGACAAAAGGGGGGCAGTACTTC. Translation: CASSFNTAETKGGQYF.

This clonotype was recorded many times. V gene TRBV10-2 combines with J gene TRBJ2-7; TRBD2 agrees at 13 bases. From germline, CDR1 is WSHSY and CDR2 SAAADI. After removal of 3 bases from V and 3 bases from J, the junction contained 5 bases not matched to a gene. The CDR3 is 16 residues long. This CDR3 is CASSDHGTSGNYEQYF. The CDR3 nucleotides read TGCGCCAGCAGTGATCACGGGACTAGCGGGAACTACGAGCAGTACTTC.

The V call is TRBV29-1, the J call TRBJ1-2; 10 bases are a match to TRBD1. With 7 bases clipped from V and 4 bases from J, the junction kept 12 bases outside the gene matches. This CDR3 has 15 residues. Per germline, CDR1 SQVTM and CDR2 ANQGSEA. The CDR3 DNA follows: TGCAGCGCAGCCGGACAGGGGGGGGCCTCCTATGGCTACACCTTC. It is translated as CSAAGQGGASYGYTF.

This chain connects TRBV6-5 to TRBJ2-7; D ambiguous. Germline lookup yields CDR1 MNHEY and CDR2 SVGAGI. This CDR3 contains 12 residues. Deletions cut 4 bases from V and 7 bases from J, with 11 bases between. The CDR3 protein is CASSLGLEEQYF. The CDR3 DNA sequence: TGTGCCAGCAGTTTGGGGTTAGAAGAGCAGTACTTC.

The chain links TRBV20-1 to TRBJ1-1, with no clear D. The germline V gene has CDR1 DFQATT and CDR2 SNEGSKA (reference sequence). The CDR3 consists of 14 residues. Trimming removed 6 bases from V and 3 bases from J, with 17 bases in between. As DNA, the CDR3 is TGCAGTGCCGCCGTGATGGGAATGGACACTGAAGCTTTCTTT. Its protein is CSAAVMGMDTEAFF.

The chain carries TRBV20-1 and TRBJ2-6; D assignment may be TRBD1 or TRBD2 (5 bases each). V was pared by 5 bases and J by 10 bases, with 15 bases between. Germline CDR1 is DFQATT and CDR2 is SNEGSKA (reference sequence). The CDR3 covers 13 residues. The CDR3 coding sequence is TGCAGTGCTGTGGGGTTGGGGGTGAACGTCCTGACTTTC. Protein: CSAVGLGVNVLTF.

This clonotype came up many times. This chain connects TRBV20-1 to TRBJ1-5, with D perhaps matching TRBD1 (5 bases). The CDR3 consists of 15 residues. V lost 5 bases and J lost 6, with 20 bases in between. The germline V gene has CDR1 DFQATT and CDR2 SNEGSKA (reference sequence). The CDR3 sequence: CSACFRAIYIQPQHF. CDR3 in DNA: TGCAGTGCTTGTTTCAGGGCGATTTACATTCAGCCCCAGCATTTT.

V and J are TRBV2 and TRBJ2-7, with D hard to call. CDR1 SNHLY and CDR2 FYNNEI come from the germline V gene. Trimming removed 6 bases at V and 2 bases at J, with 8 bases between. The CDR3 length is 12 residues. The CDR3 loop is CASRDDAYEQYF. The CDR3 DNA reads TGTGCCAGCAGAGACGACGCCTACGAGCAGTACTTC.

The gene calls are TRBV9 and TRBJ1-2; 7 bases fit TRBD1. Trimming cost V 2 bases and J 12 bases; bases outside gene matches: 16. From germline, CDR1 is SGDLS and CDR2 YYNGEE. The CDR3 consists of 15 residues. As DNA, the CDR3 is TGTGCCAGCAGCGTTTCGACGGGAGGGACAGCTGGAAACACCTTC. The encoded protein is CASSVSTGGTAGNTF.